Shown below are 28 T cell receptor beta chains from a single sample sequenced in a study of cytomegalovirus exposure and HLA in healthy donors. Use of 60 Vbeta and 13 Jbeta primers characterized the PCR. The protocol was immunoSEQ multiplex PCR, while the TCRdb copy is restricted to in-frame clones and leaves out a portion. The table has about 160,000 clones, roughly 80% seen once. The sequenced material came from PBMCs. The receptors here all came from a man aged 35-49 years in good health and CMV-seronegative.

This clone was seen once. DNA of the CDR3: TGTTCCTCTTCCCGGGTAGATACGCAGTATTTT. As protein: CSSSRVDTQYF. The chain combines TRBV7-9 with TRBJ2-3, with no clear D. The CDR3 has 11 residues. Germline V CDR1 and CDR2: SEHNR, FQNEAQ (reference sequence).

The rearrangement uses TRBV27 and TRBJ2-1; 8 bases line up with TRBD2. Germline CDR1 MNHEY, CDR2 SMNVEV (reference sequence). Losses at the gene ends were 6 bases for V and 5 bases for J; bases not matched to a gene: 12. This CDR3 comprises 16 residues. CDR3 sequence (DNA): TGTGCCAGCAGCCCGTATCGGGGGGGCGTCCACAATGAGCAGTTCTTC. Translation: CASSPYRGGVHNEQFF.

This clone came up a few times. The chain has TRBV25-1 and TRBJ2-1, with D possibly matching TRBD2 (6 bases). From germline, CDR1 is MGHDK and CDR2 SYGVNS. CDR3 size: 12 residues. Trimming shortened V by 10 bases and J by 9 bases, and 16 bases separated the two germline ends. CDR3 amino acids: CATSPRGCEQFF. CDR3 DNA: TGTGCCACTTCACCGCGGGGCTGTGAGCAGTTCTTC.

This clone was observed a single time. The chain recombines TRBV9 with TRBJ1-1; no clear D. The germline V gene has CDR1 SGDLS and CDR2 YYNGEE. This CDR3 comprises 13 residues. The ends were cut back, 4 bases at V and 1 base at J, with 8 bases in the middle. The CDR3 nucleotides read TGTGCCAGCAGCCCGCGACAGAACACTGAAGCTTTCTTT. This codes for CASSPRQNTEAFF. Looking up the rest from reference TRBV9 and TRBJ1-1 gives the full variable domain: DSGVTQTPKHLITATGQRVTLRCSPRSGDLSVYWYQQSLDQGLQFLIQYYNGEERAKGNILERFSAQQFPDLHSELNLSSLELGDSALYFCASSPRQNTEAFFGQGTRLTVV.

V is TRBV18 and J is TRBJ2-2; D is ambiguous. V dropped 1 base and J dropped 3 bases, with 9 bases sitting between them. Germline lookup yields CDR1 KGHSH and CDR2 LQKENI. This CDR3 contains 15 residues. The CDR3 coding sequence is TGTGCCAGCTCACCACTGGCGGCTTACACCGGGGAGCTGTTTTTT. Amino acid sequence: CASSPLAAYTGELFF.

The chain links TRBV7-2 to TRBJ2-5, with TRBD2 identical over 7 bases. Germline V gene lookup returns CDR1 SGHTA and CDR2 FQGNSA. Trimming cost V 1 base and J 5 bases; bases outside gene matches: 1. This CDR3 region has 13 residues. CDR3: CASSLVGGETQYF. The CDR3 nucleotides are TGTGCCAGCAGCTTAGTCGGGGGGGAGACCCAGTACTTC.

V is TRBV9 and J is TRBJ1-5, with 8 bases that match TRBD1. Looked up from germline, CDR1 is SGDLS and CDR2 is YYNGEE. V gave up 4 bases and J gave up 5 bases; unmatched junction bases: 8. The CDR3 length is 15 residues. This chain's CDR3 is CASSQDRDQDQPQHF. CDR3 in DNA: TGTGCCAGCAGCCAGGACAGGGATCAGGATCAGCCCCAGCATTTT.

This chain connects TRBV5-6 to TRBJ2-2, with a possible D match to TRBD2 (6 bases). The germline V gene has CDR1 SGHDT and CDR2 YYEEEE. The V end was cut by 4 bases, the J end by 5 bases, with 12 bases between. There are 14 residues in the CDR3. Here the CDR3 DNA reads TGTGCCAGCAGCGTGTCGGGGAGGACCGGGGAGCTGTTTTTT. Protein sequence: CASSVSGRTGELFF.

CDR3 in amino acids: CASSQELAETQYF. The CDR3 nucleotides are TGTGCCAGCAGCCAAGAGCTAGCAGAGACCCAGTACTTC. The rearrangement uses TRBV4-2 and TRBJ2-5; a weak D match, TRBD2 (5 bases). This CDR3 is built from 13 residues. Germline V lookup: CDR1 LGHNA, CDR2 YNFKEQ. V was pared by 0 bases and J by 4 bases, with 6 bases between.

The chain has TRBV7-6 and TRBJ2-7, with D possibly matching TRBD2 (6 bases). CDR3 length: 14 amino acids. Per germline, CDR1 SGHVS and CDR2 FNYEAQ. The V end lost 5 bases, the J end lost 5 bases, and 16 bases lay between the germline ends. The CDR3 DNA is TGTGCCAGCAGCCCATTTGACGCGGGACACGAGCAGTACTTC. Protein product: CASSPFDAGHEQYF.

The chain has TRBV9 and TRBJ2-7; TRBD1 aligns across 9 bases. The germline gives CDR1 SGDLS, CDR2 YYNGEE. The CDR3 sequence is 16 residues long. J lost 7 bases, V lost 3 bases, and 14 bases had no gene match. The CDR3 loop is CASSAGAGQGAREQYF. In nucleotides, the CDR3 is TGTGCCAGCAGCGCCGGGGCGGGACAGGGCGCCCGAGAGCAGTACTTC.

In DNA form, the CDR3 reads TGCACCAGCAGCCCTAGCGGGGTCAACAATGAGCAGTTCTTC. Amino acid sequence: CTSSPSGVNNEQFF. V gene TRBV1 combines with J gene TRBJ2-1; the D call in the table, TRBD2, was not verified against the DNA. TRBV1 is a pseudogene locus. The CDR3 extends over 14 amino acids.

V is TRBV19 and J is TRBJ2-5, with 8 nucleotides matching TRBD1. The J call may be mistaken, given a closer DNA end match to TRBJ2-7. The germline CDR1 and CDR2 sequences are LNHDA and SQIVND (reference sequence). CDR3 length: 15 amino acids. CDR3 bases: TGTGCCAGTAGCCCCGGACAGGGTTTCTTCTACGAGCAGTACTTC. Translating gives CASSPGQGFFYEQYF.

The J gene is TRBJ2-3, the V gene TRBV18; 10 nucleotides match TRBD1. Germline CDR1 KGHSH, CDR2 LQKENI. CDR3 length: 15 amino acids. Trimming took 4 bases from V and 4 from J; bases not matched to a gene: 5. For the CDR3, the DNA is TGTGCCAGCTCACTGGGGACAGGGGACGCAGATACGCAGTATTTT. It translates to CASSLGTGDADTQYF.

V and J are TRBV5-4 and TRBJ2-3; 11 nucleotides match TRBD1. The germline V gene encodes CDR1 SGHNT and CDR2 YYREEE (reference sequence). After removal of 3 bases from V and 3 bases from J, the junction contained 6 bases not matched to a gene. This CDR3 contains 16 residues. The chain's CDR3 is CASSSPGQGVTDTQYF. The CDR3 DNA follows: TGTGCCAGCAGCTCGCCGGGACAGGGGGTGACAGATACGCAGTATTTT.

V and J are TRBV30 and TRBJ1-6; D is ambiguous. V was clipped by 0 bases and J by 9 bases, with 15 bases between them. CDR3 length: 15 amino acids. Per germline, CDR1 GTSNPN and CDR2 SVGIG (reference sequence). CDR3 residues: CAWSVLGGLGSPLHF. The DNA for the CDR3 is TGTGCCTGGAGTGTACTAGGCGGGTTAGGTTCACCCCTCCACTTT.

This chain connects TRBV6-1 to TRBJ2-3; TRBD1 matches 7 bases. Germline-derived CDR1 and CDR2 are MNHNS and SASEGT. There are 16 residues in the CDR3. Germline trimming cut 1 base from V and 7 bases from J; bases unmatched to any gene: 11. The CDR3 nucleotides are TGTGCCAGCAGTGAAGACAGGGGATTATACAGGAATACGCAGTATTTT. It is translated as CASSEDRGLYRNTQYF.

V and J are TRBV9 and TRBJ2-3, with 7 positions matching TRBD2. Per the germline V gene, CDR1 is SGDLS and CDR2 is YYNGEE. This CDR3 has 16 residues. V dropped 3 bases and J dropped 6; count of bases not matched to a gene: 13. Written as DNA, the CDR3 is TGTGCCAGCAGCGCAGGGAGCGGGGAGTTTACGGATACGCAGTATTTT. This codes for CASSAGSGEFTDTQYF.

The chain links TRBV19 to TRBJ1-5, with unresolved D. In germline, CDR1 is LNHDA, CDR2 SQIVND (reference sequence). V lost 3 bases, J lost 2 bases, and 11 bases lay in between. The CDR3 contains 15 residues. The CDR3 spells CASSILLAGNQPQHF. DNA for the CDR3: TGTGCCAGTAGTATTCTTTTGGCAGGCAATCAGCCCCAGCATTTT.

This clone was observed a handful of times. The chain employs TRBV29-1 and TRBJ2-2, with TRBD1 matching over 7 bases. CDR1 and CDR2 from the germline V gene are SQVTM and ANQGSEA. The CDR3 is 12 amino acids. V lost 8 bases, J lost 7 bases, and 7 bases stayed unmatched. This CDR3 reads CSIETGIGELFF. The CDR3, as DNA: TGCAGCATCGAGACAGGGATCGGGGAGCTGTTTTTT.

A single count supports this clone. The chain joins TRBV28 to TRBJ1-1, with TRBD1 matching over 7 bases. The CDR3 totals 16 residues. Losses at the gene ends were 6 bases for V and 0 bases for J; bases not matched to a gene: 10. Germline-derived CDR1 and CDR2 are MDHEN and SYDVKM. The CDR3 nucleotides read TGTGCCAGCAGCCCGCCAAGGGGGCTGATGAACACTGAAGCTTTCTTT. This translates into CASSPPRGLMNTEAFF. Filled out from reference TRBV28 and TRBJ1-1, the complete variable domain reads DVKVTQSSRYLVKRTGEKVFLECVQDMDHENMFWYRQDPGLGLRLIYFSYDVKMKEKGDIPEGYSVSREKKERFSLILESASTNQTSMYLCASSPPRGLMNTEAFFGQGTRLTVV.

The CDR3, as DNA: TGTGCCAGCAGCTTGGGTCAGGGGCAAGAGACCCAGTACTTC. This gives the protein CASSLGQGQETQYF. V is TRBV7-2 and J is TRBJ2-5, with a possible D match to TRBD1 (6 bases). V lost 3 bases to trimming and J lost 2 bases, with 10 bases between them. CDR1 and CDR2 (germline): SGHTA, FQGNSA. The CDR3 is 14 amino acids.

The chain carries TRBV9 and TRBJ2-5; 10 bases match TRBD2. This CDR3 region has 14 residues. Germline trimming cut 2 bases from V and 5 bases from J; bases unmatched to any gene: 3. CDR1 is SGDLS, CDR2 YYNGEE, per germline. The CDR3 coding sequence is TGTGCCAGCAGCGTCGGACTAGCGGATGAGACCCAGTACTTC. Translated: CASSVGLADETQYF. Combining the CDR3 with reference TRBV9 and TRBJ2-5 gives the whole variable domain DSGVTQTPKHLITATGQRVTLRCSPRSGDLSVYWYQQSLDQGLQFLIQYYNGEERAKGNILERFSAQQFPDLHSELNLSSLELGDSALYFCASSVGLADETQYFGPGTRLLVL.

The chain couples TRBV7-9 to TRBJ2-3, with a possible D match to TRBD1 (7 bases). Between the trimmed V and J ends, which lost 2 bases and 5 bases, there was a span of 20 bases. This CDR3 region has 17 residues. Germline V gene sequence: CDR1 SEHNR, CDR2 FQNEAQ (reference sequence). The chain's CDR3 is CASSLPPTGPGGDTQYF. CDR3 nucleotides: TGTGCCAGCAGCTTACCTCCGACAGGGCCCGGGGGAGATACGCAGTATTTT.

This sequence joins TRBV9 and TRBJ1-2; tentative D call: TRBD1 (5 bases). This CDR3 spans 14 amino acids. Between the trimmed V and J ends, which lost 3 bases and 0 bases, there was a span of 9 bases. Germline CDR1 is SGDLS and CDR2 is YYNGEE. The DNA of the CDR3 is TGTGCCAGCAGCGAGACAGCATCTAACTATGGCTACACCTTC. This translates into CASSETASNYGYTF.

This chain uses TRBV21-1 with TRBJ2-7; the DNA was not compared with TRBD2, the D call given in the table. TRBV21-1 is a recognized pseudogene. This CDR3 contains 16 residues. CDR3 sequence: CASSMPGLAGNYEQYF. The CDR3 coding sequence is TGTGCCAGCAGCATGCCGGGACTAGCGGGGAACTACGAGCAGTACTTC.

The chain links TRBV10-1 to TRBJ2-7, with a possible D match to TRBD2 (6 bases). The V and J ends lost 0 bases and 3 bases respectively, with 15 bases between them. Germline loops: CDR1 WNHNN, CDR2 SYGVQD (reference sequence). This CDR3 comprises 16 residues. For the CDR3, the DNA is TGCGCCAGCAGTGAGTCCCTAGCGCAGATTTGCTACGAGCAGTACTTC. It encodes CASSESLAQICYEQYF.

This chain links TRBV5-4 with TRBJ1-6, with 10 nucleotides matching TRBD1. This CDR3 has 16 amino acids. Germline-derived CDR1 and CDR2 are SGHNT and YYREEE (reference sequence). Trimming took 1 base from V and 4 from J; bases not matched to a gene: 2. CDR3 coding DNA: TGTGCCAGCAGCTTGTTGGACAGGGGGTATAATTCACCCCTCCACTTT. Protein sequence: CASSLLDRGYNSPLHF.